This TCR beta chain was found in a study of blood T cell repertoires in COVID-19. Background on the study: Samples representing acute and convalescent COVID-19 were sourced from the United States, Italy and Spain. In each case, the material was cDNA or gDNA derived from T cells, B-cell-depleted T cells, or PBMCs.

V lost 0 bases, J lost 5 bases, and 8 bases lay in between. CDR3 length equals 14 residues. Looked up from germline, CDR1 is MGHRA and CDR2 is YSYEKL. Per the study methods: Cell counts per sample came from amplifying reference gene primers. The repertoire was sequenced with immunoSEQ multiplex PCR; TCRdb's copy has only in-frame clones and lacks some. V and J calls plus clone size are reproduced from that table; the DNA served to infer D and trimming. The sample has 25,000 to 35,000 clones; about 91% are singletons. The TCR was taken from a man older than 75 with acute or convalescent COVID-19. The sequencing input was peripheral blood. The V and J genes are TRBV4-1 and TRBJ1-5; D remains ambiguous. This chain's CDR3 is CASSQDGGYQPQHF. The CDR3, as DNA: TGCGCCAGCAGCCAAGATGGAGGTTATCAGCCCCAGCATTTT.